These 22 T cell receptor beta chains were all obtained from the same sample, sequenced in a study of T cells in Graves' hyperthyroidism and ophthalmopathy. From RNA transcripts, TCR beta CDR3 regions were amplified. HTBI primers were used for first-round RT-PCR of the TCR CDR3. MiXCR was run by TCRdb on the multiplex PCR reads, yielding one entry per CDR3 protein. The table includes roughly 580,000 distinct CDR3 sequences, roughly 46% detected once. Sequencing input: peripheral blood or thyroid tissue (not recorded which). These receptor sequences come from a woman under 30 with Graves' hyperthyroidism.

The chain employs TRBV2 and TRBJ1-1; D gene uncertain. Trimming left V 8 bases short and J 5 bases short, with 18 bases between. Looked up from germline, CDR1 is SNHLY and CDR2 is FYNNEI. There are 14 residues in the CDR3. In DNA, the CDR3 is TGTGCCAGCCCCCCCTCCCCCGGGAAGACTGAAGCTTTCTTT. Protein: CASPPSPGKTEAFF.

The chain links TRBV7-8 to TRBJ1-1, with 11 nucleotides matching TRBD1. The junction had 6 bases not matched to a gene; V was cut back by 6 bases and J by 6 bases. This CDR3 is 14 amino acids long. The germline CDR1 and CDR2 sequences are SGHVS and FQNEAQ. The CDR3 nucleotides read TGTGCCAGCAGGTACGGGACAGGGGGTTCTGAAGCTTTCTTT. Its protein is CASRYGTGGSEAFF.

The V gene is TRBV29-1, the J gene TRBJ2-5; 8 positions agree with TRBD1. With 8 bases clipped from V and 5 bases from J, the junction kept 7 bases outside the gene matches. CDR3 length equals 12 residues. Looked up from germline, CDR1 is SQVTM and CDR2 is ANQGSEA. CDR3 region: CSPRTGRETQYF. The DNA for the CDR3 is TGCAGCCCGCGGACAGGGAGGGAGACCCAGTACTTC.

This chain links TRBV29-1 with TRBJ1-1; unclear D gene. CDR3 length: 12 residues. Germline CDR1 is SQVTM and CDR2 is ANQGSEA. The germline V and J ends were trimmed by 8 bases and 3 bases, with 13 bases remaining between them. The CDR3 is CSTRTWDTEAFF. In DNA, the CDR3 is TGCAGCACTCGGACTTGGGACACTGAAGCTTTCTTT.

For this clonotype: This may stem from a read error, because a much larger clone lies one nucleotide away. The gene calls are TRBV29-1 and TRBJ2-5; TRBD2 matches 9 bases. The CDR3 consists of 14 residues. Germline CDR1 is SQVTM and CDR2 is ANQGSEA. DNA for the CDR3: TGCAGCGTTGCAGACTCTAGCGGGATGGAGACCCAGTGCTTC. Encoded protein: CSVADSSGMETQCF.

This clonotype has more than one count but fewer than ten. The chain employs TRBV24-1 and TRBJ1-2; D perhaps matches TRBD1 (6 bases). Trimming left V 3 bases short and J 4 bases short, with 8 bases between. Germline V gene data show CDR1 as KGHDR and CDR2 as SFDVKD. This CDR3 has 13 amino acids. CDR3 nucleotide sequence: TGTGCCACCAGTGATAGGGGGGGCTATGGCTACACCTTC. Translating it yields CATSDRGGYGYTF.

The V gene is TRBV7-9, the J gene TRBJ1-4, with 9 bases lining up with TRBD1. The V segment lost 5 bases and the J segment 3 bases; nucleotides outside the gene matches: 7. From germline, CDR1 is SEHNR and CDR2 FQNEAQ (reference sequence). The CDR3 contains 16 residues. CDR3 in DNA: TGTGCCAGCAGCCAAGAACAGGGGGCGTCTAATGAAAAACTGTTTTTT. It is translated as CASSQEQGASNEKLFF.

V and J are TRBV29-1 and TRBJ2-5, with D perhaps TRBD1 or TRBD2 (5 bases each). V lost 6 bases, J lost 5 bases, and 22 bases lay in between. The CDR3 has 15 residues. Per germline, CDR1 SQVTM and CDR2 ANQGSEA. CDR3 in amino acids: CSVKPGRGVFETQYF. In DNA, the CDR3 is TGCAGCGTCAAGCCGGGACGGGGAGTTTTCGAGACCCAGTACTTC.

CDR3 residues: CASTLEGSVNQPQHF. CDR3 sequence (DNA): TGCGCCAGCACCCTGGAAGGTAGCGTTAATCAGCCCCAGCATTTT. This sequence joins TRBV4-1 and TRBJ1-5; D remains ambiguous. The CDR3 totals 15 residues. V lost 7 bases and J lost 4, with 17 bases in between. Germline CDR1 reads MGHRA; CDR2 reads YSYEKL.

In regard to this clonotype: At one end the junction does not follow the germline gene, possibly because of a read error. The gene calls are TRBV6-1 and TRBJ2-5; D unclear. Germline assignment: CDR1 MNHNS and CDR2 SASEGT. CDR3 length: 15 amino acids. The CDR3 DNA follows: TGTGCCAGCTGTGAAGCTACCGCAAAGAGAGAGACCCAGTACTTC. This translates into CASCEATAKRETQYF.

This clonotype was recorded many times. This sequence joins TRBV29-1 and TRBJ1-1; D unclear. Germline loops: CDR1 SQVTM, CDR2 ANQGSEA. The CDR3 totals 12 residues. Trimming left V 7 bases short and J 6 bases short, with 15 bases between. The CDR3 protein is CSALGVGSEAFF. CDR3 DNA: TGCAGCGCTTTGGGAGTGGGTTCTGAAGCTTTCTTT.

Notes on this clonotype: Relative to the germline gene, one junction end is altered; a read error may explain this. The V and J genes are TRBV7-3 and TRBJ2-7; 7 nucleotides align to TRBD1. Germline V lookup: CDR1 SGHTA, CDR2 FQGTGA. The CDR3 has 14 amino acids. The DNA of the CDR3 is TGCGCCAGCAGCCCCGACAGGGCCTCCTACGAGCAGTACTTC. It translates to CASSPDRASYEQYF.

This clonotype was counted a few times. The V call is TRBV11-2, the J call TRBJ1-3; D might be TRBD1 (6 bases). From germline, CDR1 is SGHAT and CDR2 FQNNGV. Trimming left V 5 bases short and J 0 bases short, with 11 bases between. The CDR3 is 15 amino acids. The CDR3: CASSPRTDSGNTIYF. The CDR3 DNA reads as TGTGCCAGCAGCCCCCGGACAGACTCTGGAAACACCATATATTTT.

As regards this clonotype: A single base separates this from a much larger clone, so it may be a read error. V usage is TRBV10-3 and J usage is TRBJ2-5; D is possibly TRBD1 (7 bases). The J call may be incorrect, as the DNA end agrees better with TRBJ2-7. The CDR3 runs 15 residues. CDR1 is ENHRY, CDR2 SYGVKD, per germline. The CDR3 coding sequence is TGTGCCATCACCCAGACAGGGAAAGCGGGCGTCGAGCAGTACTTC. Its translation is CAITQTGKAGVEQYF.

This clonotype was seen at least ten times. This chain uses TRBV9 with TRBJ1-2; D is undetermined. V dropped 4 bases and J dropped 3 bases, with 13 bases sitting between them. The CDR3 is made up of 14 amino acids. In germline, CDR1 is SGDLS, CDR2 YYNGEE. Here the CDR3 reads CASSPPGKDYGYTF. The CDR3 DNA is TGTGCCAGCAGCCCTCCTGGGAAAGACTATGGCTACACCTTC. The whole variable domain, remainder taken from reference TRBV9 and TRBJ1-2, is DSGVTQTPKHLITATGQRVTLRCSPRSGDLSVYWYQQSLDQGLQFLIQYYNGEERAKGNILERFSAQQFPDLHSELNLSSLELGDSALYFCASSPPGKDYGYTFGSGTRLTVV.

The CDR3 DNA reads TGTGCCAGCAGTGCGGGCCCCCAAGAGACCCAGTACTTC. Its protein product is CASSAGPQETQYF. The V call is TRBV2, the J call TRBJ2-5; D unclear. Looked up from germline, CDR1 is SNHLY and CDR2 is FYNNEI. Trimming pared 4 bases from V and 1 base from J, leaving 7 bases between. The CDR3 has 13 amino acids.

Concerning this clonotype: At one end the junction does not follow the germline gene, possibly because of a read error. The CDR3 protein is CAGSPSGHETQYF. CDR3 sequence (DNA): TGTGCCGGCAGCCCCAGCGGTCACGAGACCCAGTACTTC. The rearrangement joins TRBV7-6 to TRBJ2-5, with D perhaps matching TRBD2 (5 bases). CDR3 size: 13 residues. The germline V gene encodes CDR1 SGHVS and CDR2 FNYEAQ.

V is TRBV11-1 and J is TRBJ2-7, with D perhaps matching TRBD1 or TRBD2 (5 bases each). The CDR3 spans 10 residues. Trimming removed 6 bases from V and 10 bases from J, with 10 bases in between. From germline, CDR1 is SGHAT and CDR2 FQDESV (reference sequence). CDR3 sequence: CASRGPGQYF. CDR3 bases: TGTGCCAGCAGGGGACCGGGACAGTACTTC.

This clonotype was counted once. The chain couples TRBV10-3 to TRBJ2-2; 9 positions agree with TRBD2. This CDR3 is built from 16 residues. Trimming took 6 bases from V and 4 from J; bases not matched to a gene: 9. Germline lookup yields CDR1 ENHRY and CDR2 SYGVKD. The CDR3 reads CAIRGLARSRTGELFF. DNA of the CDR3: TGTGCCATCAGGGGACTAGCAAGGTCACGCACCGGGGAGCTGTTTTTT.

This clonotype was detected ten times or more. The chain joins TRBV15 to TRBJ2-7, with a tentative D call TRBD1 (5 bases). V lost 0 bases and J lost 1, with 16 bases in between. This CDR3 spans 17 amino acids. Germline-derived CDR1 and CDR2 are LNHNV and YYDKDF (reference sequence). The CDR3 sequence is CATSRETASAPSYEQYF. CDR3 DNA: TGTGCCACCAGCAGAGAGACAGCAAGTGCTCCTTCCTACGAGCAGTACTTC.

The chain carries TRBV20-1 and TRBJ1-5; a possible D gene is TRBD1 (6 bases). This CDR3 is 16 amino acids long. Germline CDR1 and CDR2: DFQATT and SNEGSKA (reference sequence). The ends were cut back, 1 base at V and 2 bases at J, with 15 bases in the middle. The CDR3 is CSARAVQGVGNQPQHF. CDR3 DNA: TGCAGTGCTAGAGCGGTACAGGGAGTTGGCAATCAGCCCCAGCATTTT.

This clonotype was recorded a few times. The V gene is TRBV7-9, the J gene TRBJ1-1; unclear D gene. Germline CDR1 SEHNR, CDR2 FQNEAQ (reference sequence). V lost 1 base and J 3 bases, leaving 27 bases between the germline ends. This CDR3 is built from 20 residues. CDR3 in DNA: TGTGCCAGCAGCTTAGAGGGTAGAGGCTGGCACCTCGCCCCGGACACTGAAGCTTTCTTT. Residues: CASSLEGRGWHLAPDTEAFF.